This record covers a single T cell receptor beta chain. The antigen is unknown. The data derive from a study of cytomegalovirus exposure and HLA in healthy donors. Across the whole study: Some 91 million unique TCRs from HLA-typed donors were held in an early release of data.

Overall study results and limits: Among TCR beta chains, those listed as cytomegalovirus-associated numbered over 150. In a later analysis, specific HLA alleles were associated with some 16,000 TCR beta sequences at a 0.05 false discovery rate.

Donors in the study were healthy people who gave bone marrow. PCR primers comprised 60 Vbeta and 13 Jbeta primers. Clones were sequenced by immunoSEQ multiplex PCR, and TCRdb holds only the in-frame ones, with some missing. The sample records over 150,000 clones, roughly 80% being singletons. The sample was PBMCs. This receptor was taken from a man in his forties in good health and CMV-seronegative.

The CDR3 DNA reads TGCAGCGTTGTGTATTCAGATACGCAGTATTTT. Translation: CSVVYSDTQYF. This chain joins TRBV29-1 and TRBJ2-3; no clear D gene. The CDR3 runs to 11 residues. Germline CDR1 and CDR2: SQVTM and ANQGSEA. V shed 4 bases and J shed 4 bases, with 6 bases lying between them.